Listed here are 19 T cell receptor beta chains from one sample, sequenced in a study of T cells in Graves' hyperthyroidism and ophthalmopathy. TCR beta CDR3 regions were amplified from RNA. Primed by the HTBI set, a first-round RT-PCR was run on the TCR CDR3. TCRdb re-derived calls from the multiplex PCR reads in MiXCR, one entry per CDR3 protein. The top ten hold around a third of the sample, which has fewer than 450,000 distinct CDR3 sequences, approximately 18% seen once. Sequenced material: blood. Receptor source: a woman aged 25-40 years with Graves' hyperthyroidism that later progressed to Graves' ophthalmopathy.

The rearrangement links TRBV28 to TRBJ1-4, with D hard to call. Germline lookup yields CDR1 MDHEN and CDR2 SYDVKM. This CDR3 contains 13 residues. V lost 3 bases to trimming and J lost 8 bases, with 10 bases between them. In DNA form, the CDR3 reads TGTGCCAGCAGTTTGGGTCCACGGGAAAAACTGTTTTTT. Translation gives CASSLGPREKLFF.

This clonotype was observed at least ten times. DNA for the CDR3: TGTGCCAGCAGCCATTCTTCTATGAACACTGAAGCTTTCTTT. Translating gives CASSHSSMNTEAFF. The chain links TRBV3-1 to TRBJ1-1; the D is unclear. With 3 bases removed from V and 0 bases from J, the gap between germline ends came to 8 bases. The CDR3 sequence is 14 residues long. Germline values: CDR1 LGHDT, CDR2 YNNKEL (reference sequence).

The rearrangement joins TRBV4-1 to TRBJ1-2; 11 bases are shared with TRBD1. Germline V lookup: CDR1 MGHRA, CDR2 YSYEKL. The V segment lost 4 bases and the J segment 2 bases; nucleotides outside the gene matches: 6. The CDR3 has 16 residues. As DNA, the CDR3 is TGCGCCAGCAGCCCCATAAGGACAGGGGGCAACTATGGCTACACCTTC. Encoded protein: CASSPIRTGGNYGYTF.

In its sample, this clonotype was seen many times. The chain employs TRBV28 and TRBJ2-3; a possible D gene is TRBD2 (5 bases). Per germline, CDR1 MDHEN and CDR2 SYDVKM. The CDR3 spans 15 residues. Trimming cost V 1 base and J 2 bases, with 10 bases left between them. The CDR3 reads CASSLFRENTDTQYF. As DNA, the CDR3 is TGTGCCAGCAGTTTATTCCGGGAAAACACAGATACGCAGTATTTT.

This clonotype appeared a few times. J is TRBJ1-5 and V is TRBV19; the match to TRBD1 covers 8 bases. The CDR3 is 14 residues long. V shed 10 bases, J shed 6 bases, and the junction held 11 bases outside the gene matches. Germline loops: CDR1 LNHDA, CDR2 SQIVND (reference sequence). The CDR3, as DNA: TGTGCCACGGCACAGGGGGTTAAGATTCAGCCCCAGCATTTT. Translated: CATAQGVKIQPQHF.

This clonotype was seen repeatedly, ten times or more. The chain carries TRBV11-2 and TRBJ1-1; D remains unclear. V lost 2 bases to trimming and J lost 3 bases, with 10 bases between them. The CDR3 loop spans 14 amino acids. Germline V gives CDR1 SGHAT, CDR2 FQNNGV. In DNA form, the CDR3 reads TGTGCCAGCAGCTTAAGGTCGTCCCACACTGAAGCTTTCTTT. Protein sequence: CASSLRSSHTEAFF.

DNA of the CDR3: TGTGCCAGCAGCGGGGGAAGAGGCAATCAGCCCCAGCATTTT. This translates into CASSGGRGNQPQHF. This chain links TRBV5-8 with TRBJ1-5, with a weak D call TRBD1 (5 bases). Germline assignment: CDR1 SGHTS and CDR2 YDEGEE. This CDR3 comprises 14 residues. Trimming shortened V by 4 bases and J by 2 bases, and 10 bases separated the two germline ends. The whole variable domain, filled in from reference TRBV5-8 and TRBJ1-5, reads EAGVTQSPTHLIKTRGQQATLRCSPISGHTSVYWYQQALGLGLQFLLWYDEGEERNRGNFPPRFSGRQFPNYSSELNVNALELEDSALYLCASSGGRGNQPQHFGDGTRLSIL.

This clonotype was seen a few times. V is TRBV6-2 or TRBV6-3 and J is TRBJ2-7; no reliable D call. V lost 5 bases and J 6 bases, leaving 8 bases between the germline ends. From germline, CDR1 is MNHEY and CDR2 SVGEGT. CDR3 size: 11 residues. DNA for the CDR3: TGTGCCAGCAGTATAGTGGGCGAGCAGTACTTC. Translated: CASSIVGEQYF.

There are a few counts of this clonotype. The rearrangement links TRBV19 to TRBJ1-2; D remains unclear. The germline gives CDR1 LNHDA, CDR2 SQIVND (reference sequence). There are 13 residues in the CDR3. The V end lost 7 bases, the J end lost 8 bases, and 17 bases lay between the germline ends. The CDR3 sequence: CASKSFTTGGYTF. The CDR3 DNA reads TGTGCCAGTAAGTCCTTCACAACGGGAGGCTACACCTTC.

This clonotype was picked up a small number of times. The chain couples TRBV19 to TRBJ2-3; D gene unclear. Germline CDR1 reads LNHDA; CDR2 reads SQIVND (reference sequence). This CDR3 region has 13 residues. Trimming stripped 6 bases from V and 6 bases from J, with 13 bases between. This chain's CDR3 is CASRKELWDTQYF. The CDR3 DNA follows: TGTGCCAGTAGAAAAGAGTTGTGGGATACGCAGTATTTT.

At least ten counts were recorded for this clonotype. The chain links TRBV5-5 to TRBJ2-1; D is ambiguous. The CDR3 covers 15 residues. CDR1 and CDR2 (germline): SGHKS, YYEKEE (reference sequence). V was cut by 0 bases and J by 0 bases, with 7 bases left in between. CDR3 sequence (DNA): TGTGCCAGCAGCTTGGAAACCCGCTCCTACAATGAGCAGTTCTTC. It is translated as CASSLETRSYNEQFF.

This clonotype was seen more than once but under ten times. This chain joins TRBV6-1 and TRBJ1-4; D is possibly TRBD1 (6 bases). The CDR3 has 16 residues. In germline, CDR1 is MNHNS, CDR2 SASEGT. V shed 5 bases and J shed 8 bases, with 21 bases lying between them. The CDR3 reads CASSLGGPAGVEKLFF. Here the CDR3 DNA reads TGTGCCAGCAGTCTAGGGGGGCCGGCGGGAGTCGAAAAACTGTTTTTT.

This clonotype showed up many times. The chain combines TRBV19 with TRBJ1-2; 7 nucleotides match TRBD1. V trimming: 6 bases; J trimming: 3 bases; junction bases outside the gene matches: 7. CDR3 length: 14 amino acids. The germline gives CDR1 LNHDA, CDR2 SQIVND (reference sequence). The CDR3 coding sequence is TGTGCCAGTAGGAGAGGGGGCTCGGACTATGGCTACACCTTC. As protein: CASRRGGSDYGYTF. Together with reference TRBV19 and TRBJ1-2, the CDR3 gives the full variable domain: DGGITQSPKYLFRKEGQNVTLSCEQNLNHDAMYWYRQDPGQGLRLIYYSQIVNDFQKGDIAEGYSVSREKKESFPLTVTSAQKNPTAFYLCASRRGGSDYGYTFGSGTRLTVV.

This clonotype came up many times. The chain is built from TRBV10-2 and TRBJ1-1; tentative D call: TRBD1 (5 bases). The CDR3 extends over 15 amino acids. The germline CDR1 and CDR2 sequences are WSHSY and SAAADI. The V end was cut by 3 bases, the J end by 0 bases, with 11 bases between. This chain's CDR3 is CASSEPGRLNTEAFF. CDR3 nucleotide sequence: TGCGCCAGCAGTGAACCGGGACGCTTGAACACTGAAGCTTTCTTT.

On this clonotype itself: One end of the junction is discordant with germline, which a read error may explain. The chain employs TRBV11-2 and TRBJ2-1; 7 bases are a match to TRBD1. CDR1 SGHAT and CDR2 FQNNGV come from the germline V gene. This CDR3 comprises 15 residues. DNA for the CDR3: TGTGCCAGCAGCCTCGACAGGGCGGGCTACAATGAGCAGATCTTC. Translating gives CASSLDRAGYNEQIF.

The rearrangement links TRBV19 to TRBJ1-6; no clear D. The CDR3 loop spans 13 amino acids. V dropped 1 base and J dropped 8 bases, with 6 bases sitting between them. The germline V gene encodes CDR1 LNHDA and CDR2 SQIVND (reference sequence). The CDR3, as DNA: TGTGCCAGTAGTATAGGGTGGGATTCACCCCTCCACTTT. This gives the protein CASSIGWDSPLHF.

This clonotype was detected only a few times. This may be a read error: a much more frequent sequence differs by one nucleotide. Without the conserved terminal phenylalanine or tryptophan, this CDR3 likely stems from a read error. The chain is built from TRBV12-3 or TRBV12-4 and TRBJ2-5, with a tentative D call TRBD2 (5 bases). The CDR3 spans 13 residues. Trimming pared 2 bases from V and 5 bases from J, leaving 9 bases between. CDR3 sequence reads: CASSLLARETQYL. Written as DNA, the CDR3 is TGTGCCAGCAGTTTACTAGCACGGGAGACCCAGTACCTC.

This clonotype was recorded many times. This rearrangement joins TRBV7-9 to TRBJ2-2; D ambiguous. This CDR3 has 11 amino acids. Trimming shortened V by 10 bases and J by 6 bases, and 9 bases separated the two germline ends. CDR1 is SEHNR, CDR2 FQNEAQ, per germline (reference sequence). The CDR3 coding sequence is TGTGCCACCCCCGAGGCCGGGGAGCTGTTTTTT. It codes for CATPEAGELFF.

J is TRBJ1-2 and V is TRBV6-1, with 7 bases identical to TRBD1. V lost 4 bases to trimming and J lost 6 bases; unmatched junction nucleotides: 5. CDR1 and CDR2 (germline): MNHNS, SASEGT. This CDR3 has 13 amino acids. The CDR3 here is CASSGGGSHGYTF. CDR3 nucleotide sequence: TGTGCCAGCAGTGGAGGGGGCAGCCATGGCTACACCTTC.